This entry concerns a single T cell receptor (beta chain). Trimming left V 0 bases short and J 5 bases short, with 14 bases between. Germline V gene sequence: CDR1 MNHEY, CDR2 SVGEGT. This CDR3 comprises 16 residues. The data were taken from a study of T cell responses to AZD1222 COVID-19 vaccine. Study background: Analysis merged second doses at about 4 or about 12 weeks.

Using immunoSEQ multiplex PCR, the repertoire was profiled, and TCRdb retains in-frame clones only, with some absent. The sample includes more than 100,000 clones, about 91% of them seen just once. The starting material was peripheral blood, obtained on day 0 of AZD1222 vaccination. The clonotype was recovered from an adult in good health. The rearrangement uses TRBV6-2 or TRBV6-3 and TRBJ2-1; possibly TRBD1 for D (7 bases). The CDR3 nucleotides are TGTGCCAGCAGTTACTCGGAGGGGGCGCCGAACAATGAGCAGTTCTTC. This sequence encodes CASSYSEGAPNNEQFF.